This paragraph covers one TCR beta chain sequence. Profiled with immunoSEQ multiplex PCR; TCRdb holds only in-frame clones, not every one. The data show around 180,000 clones, with about 74% seen just once and 3% held by the top ten. Germline CDR1 reads SNHLY; CDR2 reads FYNNEI. The V gene lost 5 bases and the J gene lost 5 bases, with 9 bases spanning the gap. The CDR3 contains 13 residues. The data were obtained in a study of blood T cell repertoires in COVID-19. As for the study in general: Sources were T cells, B-cell-depleted T cells, or PBMCs; the material itself was cDNA or gDNA.

The TCR originated in an elderly woman with acute or convalescent COVID-19. The chain links TRBV2 to TRBJ2-2; unclear D gene. Specimen: peripheral blood. The DNA for the CDR3 is TGTGCCAGCAGTAAGACACAGACCGGGGAGCTGTTTTTT. Protein product: CASSKTQTGELFF.